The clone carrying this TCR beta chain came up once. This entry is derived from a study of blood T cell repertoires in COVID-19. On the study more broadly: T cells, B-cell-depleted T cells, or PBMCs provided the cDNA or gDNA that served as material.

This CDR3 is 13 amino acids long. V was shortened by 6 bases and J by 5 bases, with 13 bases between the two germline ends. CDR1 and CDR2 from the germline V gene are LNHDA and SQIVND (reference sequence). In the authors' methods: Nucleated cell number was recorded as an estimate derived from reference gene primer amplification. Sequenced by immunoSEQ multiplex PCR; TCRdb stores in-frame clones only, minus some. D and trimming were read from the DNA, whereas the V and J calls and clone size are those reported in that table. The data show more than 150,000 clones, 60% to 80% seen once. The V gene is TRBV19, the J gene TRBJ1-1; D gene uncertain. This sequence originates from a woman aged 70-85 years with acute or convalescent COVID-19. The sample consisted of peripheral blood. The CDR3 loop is CASRFRQETEAFF. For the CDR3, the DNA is TGTGCCAGTAGATTTCGCCAAGAGACTGAAGCTTTCTTT.